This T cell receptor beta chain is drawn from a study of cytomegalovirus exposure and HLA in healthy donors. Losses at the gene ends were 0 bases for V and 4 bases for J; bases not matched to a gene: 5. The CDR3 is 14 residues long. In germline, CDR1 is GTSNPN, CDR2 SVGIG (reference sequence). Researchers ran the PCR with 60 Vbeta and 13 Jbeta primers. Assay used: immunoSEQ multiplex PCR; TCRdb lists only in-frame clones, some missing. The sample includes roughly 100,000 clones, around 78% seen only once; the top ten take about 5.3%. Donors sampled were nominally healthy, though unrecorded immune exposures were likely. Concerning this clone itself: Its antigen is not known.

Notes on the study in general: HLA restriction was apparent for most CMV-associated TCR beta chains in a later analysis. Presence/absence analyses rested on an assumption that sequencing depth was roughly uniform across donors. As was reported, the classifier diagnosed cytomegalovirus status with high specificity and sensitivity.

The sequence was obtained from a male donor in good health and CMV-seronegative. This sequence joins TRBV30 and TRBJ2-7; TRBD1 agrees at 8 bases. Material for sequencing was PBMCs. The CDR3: CAWSVPRGRYEQYF. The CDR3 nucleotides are TGTGCCTGGAGTGTACCCAGGGGGCGGTACGAGCAGTACTTC. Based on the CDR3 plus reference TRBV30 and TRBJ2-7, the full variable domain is SQTIHQWPATLVQPVGSPLSLECTVEGTSNPNLYWYRQAAGRGLQLLFYSVGIGQISSEVPQNLSASRPQDRQFILSSKKLLLSDSGFYLCAWSVPRGRYEQYFGPGTRLTVT.